The entry below describes one T cell receptor beta chain. V shed 7 bases and J shed 7 bases, with 13 bases lying between them. The CDR3 has 12 amino acids. Germline CDR1 KGHDR, CDR2 SFDVKD. Original methodology: Cell counts per sample came from amplifying reference gene primers. Clones were sequenced by immunoSEQ multiplex PCR, and TCRdb holds only the in-frame ones, with some missing. From that table come the V and J calls and clone size; the DNA was used to work out D and trimming. The sample records 150,000 or so clones, roughly 70% being singletons. These data belong to a study of blood T cell repertoires in COVID-19. About the study: COVID-19 samples, acute and convalescent, were from the United States, Italy and Spain. T cells, B-cell-depleted T cells, or PBMCs supplied cDNA or gDNA.

The material sequenced was peripheral blood. The chain links TRBV24-1 to TRBJ2-7, with D tentatively TRBD1 (5 bases). This sequence was found in a woman over 75 with acute or convalescent COVID-19. CDR3 loop: CATSAPQGEQYF. The CDR3 coding sequence is TGTGCCACCAGCGCCCCCCAGGGTGAGCAGTACTTC.